This TCR beta chain was recorded in a study of OX40 agonist ivuxolimab in advanced cancers. The wider study: Earlier anti-PD-1, anti-PD-L1 or anti-CTLA-4 therapy was permitted; 30% to 45% had received some.

V lost 5 bases to trimming and J lost 2 bases, with 15 bases between them. This CDR3 is built from 15 residues. The V gene's germline CDR1 is SEHNR and CDR2 FQNEAQ (reference sequence). Sequencing was performed with immunoSEQ multiplex PCR; in TCRdb, only in-frame clones are kept and a portion is missing. Among about 38,000 clones listed, 60% to 85% were seen once. The sequencing used CD4+ or CD8+ T cells sorted from blood, collected in a trial of the OX40 agonist ivuxolimab. The chain carries TRBV7-9 and TRBJ1-1; a possible D gene is TRBD1 (6 bases). This TCR came from an adult with an advanced solid tumor such as melanoma, head and neck, liver or kidney cancer. The CDR3 DNA is TGTGCCAGCAGCGTAGGCGGGACAACTAACACTGAAGCTTTCTTT. Protein: CASSVGGTTNTEAFF.